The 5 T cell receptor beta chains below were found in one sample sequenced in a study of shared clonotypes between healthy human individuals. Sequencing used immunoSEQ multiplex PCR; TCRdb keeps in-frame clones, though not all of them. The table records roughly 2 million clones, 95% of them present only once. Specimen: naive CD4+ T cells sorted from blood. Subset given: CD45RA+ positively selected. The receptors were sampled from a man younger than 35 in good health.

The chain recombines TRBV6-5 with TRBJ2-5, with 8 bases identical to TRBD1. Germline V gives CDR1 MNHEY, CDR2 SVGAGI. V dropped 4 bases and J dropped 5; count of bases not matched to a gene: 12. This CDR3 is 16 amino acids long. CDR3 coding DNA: TGTGCCAGCAGTTTCAGCCCCCAGGGGGCGGGGGAGACCCAGTACTTC. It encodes CASSFSPQGAGETQYF.

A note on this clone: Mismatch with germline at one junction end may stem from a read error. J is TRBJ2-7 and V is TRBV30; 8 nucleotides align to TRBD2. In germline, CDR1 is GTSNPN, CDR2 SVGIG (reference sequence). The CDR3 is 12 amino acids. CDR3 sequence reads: CAWSVQSGTRGF. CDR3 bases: TGTGCCTGGAGTGTCCAATCCGGGACTAGGGGCTTC.

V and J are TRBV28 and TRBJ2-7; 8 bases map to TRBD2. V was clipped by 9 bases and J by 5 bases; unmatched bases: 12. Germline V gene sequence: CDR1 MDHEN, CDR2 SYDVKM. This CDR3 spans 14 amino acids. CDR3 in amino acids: CASKPAGVNHEQYF. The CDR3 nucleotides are TGTGCCAGTAAACCAGCGGGAGTGAACCACGAGCAGTACTTC.

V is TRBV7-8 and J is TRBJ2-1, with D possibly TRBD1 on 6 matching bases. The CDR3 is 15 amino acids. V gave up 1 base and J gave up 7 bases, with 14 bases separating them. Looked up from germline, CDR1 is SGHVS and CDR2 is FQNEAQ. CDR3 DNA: TGTGCCAGCAGCTTAGACCAGGGGTATGGGAATGAGCAGTTCTTC. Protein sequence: CASSLDQGYGNEQFF.

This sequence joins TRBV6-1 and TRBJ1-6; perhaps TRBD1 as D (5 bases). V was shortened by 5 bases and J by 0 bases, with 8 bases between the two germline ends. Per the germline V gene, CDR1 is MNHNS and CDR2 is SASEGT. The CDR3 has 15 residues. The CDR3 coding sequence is TGTGCCAGCAGTTTCAGGGACTCCTATAATTCACCCCTCCACTTT. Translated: CASSFRDSYNSPLHF.